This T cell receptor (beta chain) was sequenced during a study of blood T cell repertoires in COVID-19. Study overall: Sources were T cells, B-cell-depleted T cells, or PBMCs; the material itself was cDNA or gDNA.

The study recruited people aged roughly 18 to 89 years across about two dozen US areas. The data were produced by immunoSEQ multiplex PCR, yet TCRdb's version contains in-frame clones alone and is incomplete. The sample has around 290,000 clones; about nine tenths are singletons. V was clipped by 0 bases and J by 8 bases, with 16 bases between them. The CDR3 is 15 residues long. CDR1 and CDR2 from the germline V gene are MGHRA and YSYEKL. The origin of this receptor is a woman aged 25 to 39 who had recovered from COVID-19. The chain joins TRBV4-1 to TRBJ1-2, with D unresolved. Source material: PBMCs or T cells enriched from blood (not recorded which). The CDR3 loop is CASSQDSSVIGGYTF. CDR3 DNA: TGCGCCAGCAGCCAAGATTCAAGTGTGATCGGGGGCTACACCTTC.